One sample yielded the 14 T cell receptor beta chains listed below, sequenced in a study of response to subunit inactivated influenza vaccine. Each CDR3 protein is one row after TCRdb ran MiXCR on the RT-PCR reads. The sample lists some 570,000 distinct CDR3 sequences, around 11% occurring once. Separately, the same data were catalogued under a study of T cells expressing NK-cell markers. As that report states: Template switching by 5'RACE with UMIs generated the TCR beta cDNA.

This specimen consisted of PBMCs from blood, obtained on the day of vaccination. These TCRs come from a man between 50 and 59 years old who received an inactivated influenza vaccine.

The chain joins TRBV6-2 or TRBV6-3 to TRBJ2-1, with D unresolved. Germline V lookup: CDR1 MNHEY, CDR2 SVGEGT. The CDR3 consists of 14 residues. V was shortened by 8 bases and J by 0 bases, with 11 bases between the two germline ends. This CDR3 is CASGGRSSYNEQFF. The CDR3 nucleotides are TGTGCCAGCGGTGGGCGGAGCTCCTACAATGAGCAGTTCTTC.

V is TRBV6-1 and J is TRBJ1-4; D is unclear. Germline CDR1 and CDR2: MNHNS and SASEGT. V was shortened by 5 bases and J by 5 bases, with 12 bases between the two germline ends. This CDR3 has 14 residues. For the CDR3, the DNA is TGTGCCAGCAGTCCTCGTGGTTGGAATGAAAAACTGTTTTTT. It translates to CASSPRGWNEKLFF.

This clonotype was detected many times. The CDR3 region is CASSWKGTSGQTGELFF. CDR3 nucleotide sequence: TGCGCCAGCAGCTGGAAAGGGACTAGCGGGCAAACCGGGGAGCTGTTTTTT. The chain couples TRBV5-1 to TRBJ2-2; 12 bases are a match to TRBD2. Trimming cost V 3 bases and J 5 bases; bases outside gene matches: 8. There are 17 residues in the CDR3. Germline V CDR1 and CDR2: SGHRS, YFSETQ.

This clonotype was observed a handful of times. V usage is TRBV28 and J usage is TRBJ2-5; D might be TRBD2 (5 bases). The germline V and J ends were trimmed by 3 bases and 3 bases, with 17 bases remaining between them. CDR1 MDHEN and CDR2 SYDVKM come from the germline V gene. This CDR3 region has 16 residues. In DNA form, the CDR3 reads TGTGCCAGCAGTTTCAGCCCCGGGAAGAGAAAAGAGACCCAGTACTTC. Translating it yields CASSFSPGKRKETQYF.

This clonotype showed up just a few times. This rearrangement joins TRBV24-1 to TRBJ2-1; D might be TRBD1 (5 bases). The CDR3 runs to 16 residues. From germline, CDR1 is KGHDR and CDR2 SFDVKD. V was clipped by 0 bases and J by 6 bases, with 14 bases between them. The CDR3 loop reads CATSDLPPEDSNEQFF. Written as DNA, the CDR3 is TGTGCCACCAGTGATTTGCCCCCTGAAGACAGCAATGAGCAGTTCTTC.

The chain employs TRBV5-1 and TRBJ2-5; no clear D. CDR3 length equals 16 residues. The ends were cut back, 0 bases at V and 5 bases at J, with 17 bases in the middle. Germline CDR1 reads SGHRS; CDR2 reads YFSETQ. CDR3 loop: CASSLDFARLGETQYF. CDR3 nucleotides: TGCGCCAGCAGCTTGGATTTCGCCAGGCTGGGGGAGACCCAGTACTTC.

The chain couples TRBV4-2 to TRBJ1-4; no reliable D call. Trimming left V 0 bases short and J 4 bases short, with 12 bases between. This CDR3 has 16 residues. Germline V gene lookup returns CDR1 LGHNA and CDR2 YNFKEQ. The CDR3 DNA follows: TGTGCCAGCAGCCAAGAGAGTCACGCAATTAATGAAAAACTGTTTTTT. Translation gives CASSQESHAINEKLFF.

This clonotype was seen ten or more times. The rearrangement joins TRBV20-1 to TRBJ2-5, with D possibly TRBD2 on 6 matching bases. The V gene lost 2 bases and the J gene lost 6 bases, with 13 bases spanning the gap. The CDR3 totals 13 residues. Germline CDR1 is DFQATT and CDR2 is SNEGSKA (reference sequence). This CDR3 is CSARPGGGKTQYF. CDR3 nucleotides: TGCAGTGCTAGACCCGGGGGTGGAAAGACCCAGTACTTC.

This clonotype was detected only a few times. The rearrangement links TRBV20-1 to TRBJ2-3; 10 bases map to TRBD2. Germline values: CDR1 DFQATT, CDR2 SNEGSKA (reference sequence). The CDR3 covers 15 residues. With 2 bases clipped from V and 8 bases from J, the junction kept 10 bases outside the gene matches. The CDR3 DNA sequence: TGCAGTGCTAGAATAGCGGGGGGATACCAAGGTACGCAGTATTTT. Its protein is CSARIAGGYQGTQYF.

This clonotype was observed a handful of times. The chain couples TRBV5-1 to TRBJ2-5; no clear D gene. The V end lost 0 bases, the J end lost 3 bases, and 9 bases lay between the germline ends. The CDR3 is 14 amino acids. The germline gives CDR1 SGHRS, CDR2 YFSETQ. The CDR3: CASSLDGPKETQYF. The CDR3 nucleotides read TGCGCCAGCAGCTTGGATGGCCCTAAAGAGACCCAGTACTTC.

This rearrangement joins TRBV6-1 to TRBJ2-2; 15 bases are a match to TRBD2. V gave up 6 bases and J gave up 4 bases; unmatched junction bases: 9. The CDR3 sequence is 18 residues long. The germline V gene encodes CDR1 MNHNS and CDR2 SASEGT. CDR3 DNA sequence: TGTGCCAGCAGCAGAGGACTAGCGGGGGGGATGGGCACCGGGGAGCTGTTTTTT. It codes for CASSRGLAGGMGTGELFF.

This clonotype was observed a handful of times. V usage is TRBV28 and J usage is TRBJ2-7, with 9 bases matching TRBD1. The germline V gene has CDR1 MDHEN and CDR2 SYDVKM. This CDR3 has 16 residues. V gave up 6 bases and J gave up 6 bases; unmatched junction bases: 15. The chain's CDR3 is CASSLIDRGAPGEQYF. The DNA of the CDR3 is TGTGCCAGCAGCCTTATAGACAGGGGGGCGCCCGGCGAGCAGTACTTC. The entire variable domain, with the rest obtained from reference TRBV28 and TRBJ2-7, is as follows: DVKVTQSSRYLVKRTGEKVFLECVQDMDHENMFWYRQDPGLGLRLIYFSYDVKMKEKGDIPEGYSVSREKKERFSLILESASTNQTSMYLCASSLIDRGAPGEQYFGPGTRLTVT.

This CDR3 reads CASGLGWNTEAFF. The DNA of the CDR3 is TGTGCTAGTGGTTTAGGGTGGAACACTGAAGCTTTCTTT. The chain links TRBV12-5 to TRBJ1-1; D is undetermined. The germline V gene has CDR1 LGHNT and CDR2 FRNRAP. The CDR3 totals 13 residues. The ends were cut back, 3 bases at V and 1 base at J, with 6 bases in the middle.

The J gene is TRBJ2-1, the V gene TRBV14; no definite D call. V gave up 3 bases and J gave up 3 bases, with 12 bases separating them. The CDR3 totals 15 residues. CDR1 and CDR2 from the germline V gene are SGHDN and FVKESK. The CDR3 is CASSQLTQVYNEQFF. In DNA form, the CDR3 reads TGTGCCAGCAGCCAGTTAACTCAGGTCTACAATGAGCAGTTCTTC.